This TCR beta chain was recorded in a study of blood T cell repertoires in COVID-19. In the original workflow: Reference gene primer amplification in the assay estimated nucleated cell counts. Sequencing was performed with immunoSEQ multiplex PCR; in TCRdb, only in-frame clones are kept and a portion is missing. V and J calls plus clone size are reproduced from that table; the DNA served to infer D and trimming. Altogether over 250,000 clones are present, 80% to 95% being singletons, with the ten largest covering around 1.1%. Living in about two dozen US areas, the participants were between roughly 18 and 90 years of age. Each recovered donor of Cohort 3 presented with two negative PCRs, clearance, or symptom resolution. V lost 2 bases to trimming and J lost 6 bases, with 7 bases between them. The CDR3 contains 12 residues. Germline CDR1 KGHSH, CDR2 LQKENI.

This sequence was found in a woman in her thirties who had recovered from COVID-19. The chain recombines TRBV18 with TRBJ1-2; no clear D gene. Sequenced sample: PBMCs or T cells enriched from blood (not recorded which). CDR3 nucleotide sequence: TGTGCCAGCTCACCAGGGGAGGATGGCTACACCTTC. Its protein is CASSPGEDGYTF.